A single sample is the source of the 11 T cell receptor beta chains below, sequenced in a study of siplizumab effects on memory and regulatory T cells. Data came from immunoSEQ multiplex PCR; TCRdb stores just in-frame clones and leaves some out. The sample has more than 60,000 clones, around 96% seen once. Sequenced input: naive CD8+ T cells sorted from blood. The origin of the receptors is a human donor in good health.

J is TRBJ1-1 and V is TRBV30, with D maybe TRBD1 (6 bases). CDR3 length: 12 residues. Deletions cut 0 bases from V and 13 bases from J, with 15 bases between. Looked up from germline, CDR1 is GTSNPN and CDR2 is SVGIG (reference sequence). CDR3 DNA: TGTGCCTGGAGTGTTGACAGGCCAATGGTTTTCTTT. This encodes CAWSVDRPMVFF.

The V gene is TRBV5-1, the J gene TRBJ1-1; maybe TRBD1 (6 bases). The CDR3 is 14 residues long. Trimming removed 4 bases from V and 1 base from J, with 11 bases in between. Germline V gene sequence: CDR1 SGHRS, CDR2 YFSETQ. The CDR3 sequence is CASSVTGQNTEAFF. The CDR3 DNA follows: TGCGCCAGCAGCGTTACAGGGCAGAACACTGAAGCTTTCTTT.

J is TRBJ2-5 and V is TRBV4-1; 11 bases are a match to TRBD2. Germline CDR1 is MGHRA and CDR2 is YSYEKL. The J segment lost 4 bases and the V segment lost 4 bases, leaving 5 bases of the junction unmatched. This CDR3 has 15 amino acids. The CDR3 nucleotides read TGCGCCAGCAGCCCGACTAGCGGGGTTTCAGAGACCCAGTACTTC. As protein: CASSPTSGVSETQYF.

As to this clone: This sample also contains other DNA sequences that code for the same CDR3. CDR3 nucleotides: TGTGCCAGCAGCGTTTCAGGGGCAACTAATGAAAAACTGTTTTTT. Its translation: CASSVSGATNEKLFF. The chain links TRBV9 to TRBJ1-4, with D possibly TRBD1 on 6 matching bases. V was shortened by 2 bases and J by 0 bases, with 8 bases between the two germline ends. This CDR3 has 15 amino acids. Germline loops: CDR1 SGDLS, CDR2 YYNGEE.

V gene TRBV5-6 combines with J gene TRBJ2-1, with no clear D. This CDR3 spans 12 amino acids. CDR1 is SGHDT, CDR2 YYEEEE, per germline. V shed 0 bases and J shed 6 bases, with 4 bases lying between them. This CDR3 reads CASSLVPNEQFF. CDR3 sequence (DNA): TGTGCCAGCAGCTTGGTGCCCAATGAGCAGTTCTTC.

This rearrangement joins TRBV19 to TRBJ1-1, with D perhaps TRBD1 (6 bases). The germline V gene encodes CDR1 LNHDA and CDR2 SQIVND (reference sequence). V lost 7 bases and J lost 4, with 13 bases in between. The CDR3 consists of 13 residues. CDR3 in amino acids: CASNPGTPTEAFF. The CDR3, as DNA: TGTGCCAGTAACCCCGGGACACCCACTGAAGCTTTCTTT.

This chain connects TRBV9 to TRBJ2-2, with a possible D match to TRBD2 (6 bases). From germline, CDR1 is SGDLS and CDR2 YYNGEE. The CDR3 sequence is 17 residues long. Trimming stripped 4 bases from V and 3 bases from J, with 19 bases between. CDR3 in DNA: TGTGCCAGCAGCCCTCACGCCGGGGCGGGGTACACCGGGGAGCTGTTTTTT. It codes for CASSPHAGAGYTGELFF.

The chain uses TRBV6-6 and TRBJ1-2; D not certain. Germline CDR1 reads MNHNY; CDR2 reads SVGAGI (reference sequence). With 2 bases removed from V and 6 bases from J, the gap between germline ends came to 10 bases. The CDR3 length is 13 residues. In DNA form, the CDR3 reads TGTGCCAGCAGTTACACGGGCGGCGATGGCTACACCTTC. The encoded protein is CASSYTGGDGYTF.

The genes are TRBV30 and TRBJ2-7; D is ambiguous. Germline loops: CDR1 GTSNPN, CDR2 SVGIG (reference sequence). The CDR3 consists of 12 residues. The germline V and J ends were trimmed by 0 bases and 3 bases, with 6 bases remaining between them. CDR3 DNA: TGTGCCTGGAGTGTAGTGCTCTACGAGCAGTACTTC. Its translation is CAWSVVLYEQYF.

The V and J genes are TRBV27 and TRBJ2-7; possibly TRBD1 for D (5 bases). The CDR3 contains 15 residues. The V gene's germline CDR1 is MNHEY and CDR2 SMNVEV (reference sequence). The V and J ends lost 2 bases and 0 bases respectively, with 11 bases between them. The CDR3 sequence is CASSLSDSFSYEQYF. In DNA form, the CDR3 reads TGTGCCAGCAGTTTAAGCGACAGCTTCTCCTACGAGCAGTACTTC.

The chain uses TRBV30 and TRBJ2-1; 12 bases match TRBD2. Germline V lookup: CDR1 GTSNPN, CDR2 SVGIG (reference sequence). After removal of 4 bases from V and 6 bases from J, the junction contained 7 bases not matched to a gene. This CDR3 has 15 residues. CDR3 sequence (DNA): TGTGCCTGGACATGGGCTAGCGGGGGGGGCAATGAGCAGTTCTTC. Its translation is CAWTWASGGGNEQFF.